Shown below are 23 T cell receptor beta chains from a single sample sequenced in a study of T cell changes during pregnancy in multiple sclerosis. Some clones are missing from TCRdb's copy, which holds only in-frame ones; the method was immunoSEQ multiplex PCR. The table lists about 67,000 clones, approximately 89% of them singletons. The source material was peripheral blood, sampled in the second trimester of pregnancy. These receptors were taken from a female donor with multiple sclerosis, enrolled in a pregnancy study.

This clone was seen once. This chain joins TRBV23-1 and TRBJ1-5, with 7 bases that match TRBD1. TRBV23-1 is an ORF; its function is uncertain. The V and J ends lost 0 bases and 0 bases, in that order; junction bases with no gene match: 8. The CDR3 loop spans 18 amino acids. The CDR3 sequence is CASSQSSQGDYSNQPQHF. The CDR3 nucleotides read TGCGCCAGCAGTCAATCCAGTCAGGGGGATTATAGCAATCAGCCCCAGCATTTT.

V usage is TRBV4-3 and J usage is TRBJ2-6; weak D call: TRBD1 (6 bases). Germline V gives CDR1 LGHNA, CDR2 YSLEER. V lost 4 bases, J lost 0 bases, and 10 bases lay in between. The CDR3 is 16 residues long. CDR3 region: CASSPGQDSGANVLTF. The DNA of the CDR3 is TGCGCCAGCAGCCCGGGACAAGACTCTGGGGCCAACGTCCTGACTTTC.

V is TRBV4-1 and J is TRBJ2-1; TRBD2 agrees at 7 bases. CDR3 length equals 16 residues. The V segment lost 0 bases and the J segment 5 bases; nucleotides outside the gene matches: 7. Germline values: CDR1 MGHRA, CDR2 YSYEKL. Here the CDR3 DNA reads TGCGCCAGCAGCCAAGATTCCAGCGGGACGAACAATGAGCAGTTCTTC. This encodes CASSQDSSGTNNEQFF.

This rearrangement joins TRBV4-2 to TRBJ2-1, with TRBD2 matching 8 bases. Looked up from germline, CDR1 is LGHNA and CDR2 is YNFKEQ. The ends lost 1 base at V and 6 bases at J; junction bases unmatched: 8. The CDR3 sequence is 16 residues long. In DNA, the CDR3 is TGTGCCAGCAGCCAAGCGGGGGGGGCGGCTTCCAATGAGCAGTTCTTC. Encoded protein: CASSQAGGAASNEQFF.

As DNA, the CDR3 is TGTGCCAGCAGCCCCCCATTACGGTACTCTGGGGCCAACGTCCTGACTTTC. Translation gives CASSPPLRYSGANVLTF. The V and J genes are TRBV7-8 and TRBJ2-6; D remains unclear. The CDR3 is 17 amino acids. Trimming cost V 5 bases and J 0 bases, with 14 bases left between them. Looked up from germline, CDR1 is SGHVS and CDR2 is FQNEAQ.

The CDR3 sequence is CASRKASLAGVSYEQYF. The DNA for the CDR3 is TGTGCCAGTAGAAAGGCCTCTTTAGCGGGAGTTTCCTACGAGCAGTACTTC. The chain is built from TRBV19 and TRBJ2-7; 9 nucleotides line up with TRBD2. From germline, CDR1 is LNHDA and CDR2 SQIVND (reference sequence). There are 17 residues in the CDR3. V dropped 6 bases and J dropped 1; count of bases not matched to a gene: 13. Complete variable domain (other parts from reference TRBV19 and TRBJ2-7): DGGITQSPKYLFRKEGQNVTLSCEQNLNHDAMYWYRQDPGQGLRLIYYSQIVNDFQKGDIAEGYSVSREKKESFPLTVTSAQKNPTAFYLCASRKASLAGVSYEQYFGPGTRLTVT.

V is TRBV7-9 and J is TRBJ1-2; tentative D call: TRBD1 (5 bases). Trimming left V 5 bases short and J 7 bases short, with 14 bases between. The CDR3 length is 13 residues. CDR1 and CDR2 from the germline V gene are SEHNR and FQNEAQ (reference sequence). The CDR3 coding sequence is TGTGCCAGCAGCCCCATACAGGTCGTTGGCTACACCTTC. This encodes CASSPIQVVGYTF.

The rearrangement joins TRBV7-6 to TRBJ2-5; 12 bases line up with TRBD1. This CDR3 region has 16 residues. Germline V gene lookup returns CDR1 SGHVS and CDR2 FNYEAQ. After removal of 4 bases from V and 0 bases from J, the junction contained 3 bases not matched to a gene. The CDR3 nucleotides are TGTGCCAGCAGCTCGGGACAGGGGGCGTACCAAGAGACCCAGTACTTC. Protein product: CASSSGQGAYQETQYF.

This chain uses TRBV2 with TRBJ1-1; D not certain. V lost 0 bases and J 4 bases, leaving 12 bases between the germline ends. Per the germline V gene, CDR1 is SNHLY and CDR2 is FYNNEI. The CDR3 loop spans 15 amino acids. The CDR3 is CASSEAGSYGTEAFF. The CDR3 DNA reads as TGTGCCAGCAGTGAAGCTGGGAGTTATGGCACTGAAGCTTTCTTT.

This chain uses TRBV4-3 with TRBJ2-3; 10 bases agree with TRBD1. CDR3 size: 17 residues. Germline CDR1 and CDR2: LGHNA and YSLEER. V shed 1 base, J shed 4 bases, and the junction held 8 bases outside the gene matches. The CDR3 loop reads CASSQGPKGQGPDTQYF. CDR3 bases: TGCGCCAGCAGCCAAGGGCCTAAGGGACAGGGGCCAGATACGCAGTATTTT.

This clone was seen a few times. The rearrangement links TRBV2 to TRBJ1-1; D not certain. The CDR3 extends over 12 amino acids. V was cut by 8 bases and J by 7 bases, with 14 bases left in between. Germline CDR1 reads SNHLY; CDR2 reads FYNNEI. The CDR3 region is CASGELRGEAFF. CDR3 nucleotides: TGTGCCAGCGGGGAGTTGCGGGGTGAAGCTTTCTTT.

This chain uses TRBV28 with TRBJ1-1; TRBD1 aligns across 8 bases. CDR1 and CDR2 (germline): MDHEN, SYDVKM. The junction had 17 bases not matched to a gene; V was cut back by 8 bases and J by 6 bases. This CDR3 spans 16 amino acids. CDR3 sequence reads: CASFPLLLTGGAEAFF. CDR3 coding DNA: TGTGCCAGCTTCCCATTGCTCCTTACAGGGGGAGCTGAAGCTTTCTTT.

This clone was found once. The chain couples TRBV12-5 to TRBJ2-7; 10 nucleotides line up with TRBD1. Germline-derived CDR1 and CDR2 are LGHNT and FRNRAP. CDR3 length: 18 amino acids. V shed 1 base and J 2 bases; nucleotides not matched to a gene: 11. CDR3 residues: CASGLGVTGTGDPYEQYF. The CDR3 nucleotides read TGTGCTAGTGGTTTGGGTGTTACCGGGACAGGGGATCCCTACGAGCAGTACTTC. Combining the CDR3 with reference TRBV12-5 and TRBJ2-7 gives the whole variable domain DARVTQTPRHKVTEMGQEVTMRCQPILGHNTVFWYRQTMMQGLELLAYFRNRAPLDDSGMPKDRFSAEMPDATLATLKIQPSEPRDSAVYFCASGLGVTGTGDPYEQYFGPGTRLTVT.

The chain recombines TRBV7-9 with TRBJ1-5, with D possibly matching TRBD1 (5 bases). The V end lost 1 base, the J end lost 2 bases, and 15 bases lay between the germline ends. CDR3 length equals 17 residues. The germline CDR1 and CDR2 sequences are SEHNR and FQNEAQ (reference sequence). Written as DNA, the CDR3 is TGTGCCAGCAGCTTAGGTTCGGGACTCGTGGGCAATCAGCCCCAGCATTTT. This translates into CASSLGSGLVGNQPQHF.

This clone occurred a few times. V gene TRBV7-2 combines with J gene TRBJ1-1; 7 positions agree with TRBD1. The CDR3 is 13 amino acids. CDR1 and CDR2 from the germline V gene are SGHTA and FQGNSA. The V and J ends lost 5 bases and 4 bases, in that order; junction bases with no gene match: 4. The chain's CDR3 is CASSPGQLTEAFF. The CDR3 region has the DNA TGTGCCAGCAGCCCGGGACAGCTCACTGAAGCTTTCTTT.

V gene TRBV30 combines with J gene TRBJ2-3; TRBD2 matches 9 bases. The CDR3 runs 15 residues. CDR1 is GTSNPN, CDR2 SVGIG, per germline (reference sequence). With 1 base clipped from V and 4 bases from J, the junction kept 6 bases outside the gene matches. CDR3 amino acids: CAWSGAGGQADTQYF. In DNA, the CDR3 is TGTGCCTGGAGTGGAGCGGGAGGTCAGGCAGATACGCAGTATTTT. Complete variable domain (other parts from reference TRBV30 and TRBJ2-3): SQTIHQWPATLVQPVGSPLSLECTVEGTSNPNLYWYRQAAGRGLQLLFYSVGIGQISSEVPQNLSASRPQDRQFILSSKKLLLSDSGFYLCAWSGAGGQADTQYFGPGTRLTVL.

V is TRBV2 and J is TRBJ1-6; maybe TRBD1 (6 bases). With 6 bases removed from V and 10 bases from J, the gap between germline ends came to 16 bases. The germline V gene has CDR1 SNHLY and CDR2 FYNNEI. The CDR3 loop spans 14 amino acids. This chain's CDR3 is CASRYRTVESPLHF. The CDR3 DNA sequence: TGTGCCAGCAGGTACAGGACAGTCGAATCACCCCTCCACTTT.

The table lists this clone with a count of one. The gene calls are TRBV21-1 and TRBJ2-7; no check of the table's D call, TRBD1, against the DNA was made. TRBV21-1 is termed a pseudogene. The length of the CDR3 is 19 residues. The CDR3 reads CASSNRRGGTRDRGYEQYF. The CDR3 region has the DNA TGTGCCAGCAGCAACAGAAGAGGGGGTACTCGAGACAGGGGTTACGAGCAGTACTTC.

V is TRBV19 and J is TRBJ1-1; 9 bases agree with TRBD1. The CDR3 contains 14 residues. Germline CDR1 reads LNHDA; CDR2 reads SQIVND (reference sequence). Germline trimming cut 4 bases from V and 5 bases from J; bases unmatched to any gene: 5. CDR3 bases: TGTGCCAGTAGTACCACAGGGGGCTGGACTGAAGCTTTCTTT. Translation: CASSTTGGWTEAFF.

The V call is TRBV12-5, the J call TRBJ1-2; D might be TRBD1 (5 bases). Germline V gene lookup returns CDR1 LGHNT and CDR2 FRNRAP. The CDR3 is 13 amino acids. V was trimmed by 6 bases and J by 6 bases, leaving 14 bases between them. CDR3 loop: CASGPQGLHGYTF. The CDR3 DNA reads as TGTGCTAGTGGCCCCCAGGGTTTGCATGGCTACACCTTC.

The CDR3 bases are TGTGCCAGCACTCCGGGAGGTCATCACTACGAGCAGTACTTC. Its translation is CASTPGGHHYEQYF. This rearrangement joins TRBV6-5 to TRBJ2-7; 7 bases are shared with TRBD2. V was pared by 7 bases and J by 3 bases, with 9 bases of the junction left unmatched. CDR3 length equals 14 residues. The germline V gene encodes CDR1 MNHEY and CDR2 SVGAGI.

The chain is built from TRBV11-3 and TRBJ2-2, with a weak D call TRBD2 (6 bases). Trimming pared 5 bases from V and 2 bases from J, leaving 18 bases between. In germline, CDR1 is SGHNT, CDR2 YENEEA. This CDR3 spans 17 amino acids. CDR3 coding DNA: TGTGCCAGCAGCCCTACTACCTTAGCGGCCAACACCGGGGAGCTGTTTTTT. Translation gives CASSPTTLAANTGELFF.

The J gene is TRBJ1-3, the V gene TRBV5-1; D unresolved. Germline CDR1 reads SGHRS; CDR2 reads YFSETQ. CDR3 size: 13 residues. V was clipped by 0 bases and J by 3 bases, with 4 bases between them. CDR3 DNA: TGCGCCAGCAGCTTGGCCGTTGGAAACACCATATATTTT. It yields the protein CASSLAVGNTIYF.